Detailed here is one T cell receptor beta chain. Those who donated were healthy bone marrow donors. PCR amplification relied on 60 Vbeta primers (plus 13 Jbeta primers). Profiled with immunoSEQ multiplex PCR; TCRdb holds only in-frame clones, not every one. This sample's clone table lists about 75,000 clones. This entry comes from a study of cytomegalovirus exposure and HLA in healthy donors. At the level of the study: Of the donors genotyped, some 400 in all, about 82% fell in the Caucasian-associated ancestry cluster.

The CDR3 loop spans 15 amino acids. Germline V gene lookup returns CDR1 LNHDA and CDR2 SQIVND (reference sequence). V lost 5 bases to trimming and J lost 5 bases; unmatched junction nucleotides: 10. The gene calls are TRBV19 and TRBJ1-2; 8 bases fit TRBD1. The clonotype originates from a man aged 40-50 years in good health and CMV-seronegative. The specimen sequenced was PBMCs. The CDR3 DNA follows: TGTGCCAGTAGTGGAACAGGGGGAGTGATGTATGGCTACACCTTC. Its protein product is CASSGTGGVMYGYTF.